A single sample is the source of the 19 T cell receptor beta chains below, sequenced in a study of blood T cell repertoires in COVID-19 (dated by TCRdb to 2020 to 2021). Library prep was done by the immunoSEQ multiplex PCR assay. In its TCRdb copy, this immuneACCESS table keeps in-frame sequences only and misses some clones. Where compared with another copy, unresolved V genes explain less than half of these, and the others have no known cause. In this sample the table shows about 200,000 clones, approximately 80% of which occur a single time. The leading ten clones occupy 0.95% of the sample. Sequencing was carried out using peripheral blood. Every receptor here comes from a man between 60 and 75 years old with COVID-19, enrolled during active disease.

The CDR3 loop is CASSLGQGYYEQYF. The CDR3 DNA follows: TGTGCCAGCAGCTTAGGACAGGGCTACTACGAGCAGTACTTC. The genes are TRBV7-9 and TRBJ2-7, with TRBD1 matching over 7 bases. The CDR3 is made up of 14 amino acids. The V segment lost 1 base and the J segment 3 bases; nucleotides outside the gene matches: 3. Per the germline V gene, CDR1 is SEHNR and CDR2 is FQNEAQ (reference sequence).

This clone showed up just a few times. This chain uses TRBV5-6 with TRBJ1-1; weak D call: TRBD1 (5 bases). CDR1 SGHDT and CDR2 YYEEEE come from the germline V gene. CDR3 length equals 14 residues. Trimming took off 6 bases at V and 5 bases at J, with 17 bases between the two ends. CDR3 in DNA: TGTGCCAGCACCCTCCCGGGGGGAGGGACTGAAGCTTTCTTT. Its translation: CASTLPGGGTEAFF.

The chain links TRBV30 to TRBJ1-2, with D possibly being TRBD1 (5 bases). This CDR3 comprises 14 residues. Germline lookup yields CDR1 GTSNPN and CDR2 SVGIG (reference sequence). Between the trimmed V and J ends, which lost 2 bases and 13 bases, there was a span of 23 bases. The CDR3 reads CAWSLPWWDRGGTF. Here the CDR3 DNA reads TGTGCCTGGAGTCTCCCGTGGTGGGACCGGGGAGGCACCTTC.

This clone has only one observation. This chain joins TRBV5-1 and TRBJ1-6; D gene ambiguous. V was shortened by 0 bases and J by 10 bases, with 11 bases between the two germline ends. CDR3 length equals 14 residues. Germline V gene sequence: CDR1 SGHRS, CDR2 YFSETQ. In DNA, the CDR3 is TGCGCCAGCAGCTTGGAAAACAGTCAATCACCCCTCCACTTT. It encodes CASSLENSQSPLHF. Supplemented by reference TRBV5-1 and TRBJ1-6, the full variable domain reads KAGVTQTPRYLIKTRGQQVTLSCSPISGHRSVSWYQQTPGQGLQFLFEYFSETQRNKGNFPGRFSGRQFSNSRSEMNVSTLELGDSALYLCASSLENSQSPLHFGNGTRLTVT.

The gene calls are TRBV18 and TRBJ1-2; possibly TRBD1 for D (5 bases). The CDR3 length is 15 residues. The V end was cut by 2 bases, the J end by 8 bases, with 18 bases between. Germline CDR1 reads KGHSH; CDR2 reads LQKENI. CDR3 protein: CASSPGASEPTGYTF. The CDR3 DNA reads TGTGCCAGCTCACCAGGGGCCTCTGAGCCAACGGGCTACACCTTC.

This rearrangement joins TRBV5-1 to TRBJ2-7; TRBD1 matches at 12 bases. Trimming cost V 4 bases and J 3 bases; bases outside gene matches: 8. CDR1 SGHRS and CDR2 YFSETQ come from the germline V gene. CDR3 length: 16 amino acids. The DNA for the CDR3 is TGCGCCAGCAGCCCCGGTGGGACAGGGGGCATCTACGAGCAGTACTTC. Translated, it gives CASSPGGTGGIYEQYF.

This chain uses TRBV27 with TRBJ1-5; 7 positions agree with TRBD1. The CDR3 extends over 16 amino acids. After removal of 8 bases from V and 2 bases from J, the junction contained 12 bases not matched to a gene. Germline CDR1 MNHEY, CDR2 SMNVEV (reference sequence). CDR3 bases: TGTGCCAGCTCTACCCGACAGGGCTCGGGCAATCAGCCCCAGCATTTT. It codes for CASSTRQGSGNQPQHF.

The rearrangement joins TRBV30 to TRBJ1-3; 8 positions agree with TRBD1. CDR1 is GTSNPN and CDR2 is SVGIG in the germline V gene (reference sequence). CDR3 length: 18 residues. V gave up 3 bases and J gave up 0 bases; unmatched junction bases: 13. The CDR3 DNA sequence: TGTGCCTGGAGCGACAGCCCGGGACAGGCATACTCTGGAAACACCATATATTTT. Translated: CAWSDSPGQAYSGNTIYF.

This sequence joins TRBV9 and TRBJ2-7, with D perhaps TRBD1 (5 bases). Germline CDR1 reads SGDLS; CDR2 reads YYNGEE. V lost 1 base, J lost 3 bases, and 14 bases lay in between. The CDR3 is 15 residues long. The CDR3 nucleotides are TGTGCCAGCAGCGTACGTGGGGCTTCCGTCTACGAGCAGTACTTC. It specifies CASSVRGASVYEQYF.

The chain carries TRBV18 and TRBJ2-2; no definite D call. CDR1 KGHSH and CDR2 LQKENI come from the germline V gene. There are 15 residues in the CDR3. Trimming shortened V by 3 bases and J by 6 bases, and 14 bases separated the two germline ends. The CDR3 nucleotides read TGTGCCAGCTCACCCCCTTACTACGACGCCGGGGAGCTGTTTTTT. Its protein is CASSPPYYDAGELFF. Full variable domain (missing parts from reference TRBV18 and TRBJ2-2): NAGVMQNPRHLVRRRGQEARLRCSPMKGHSHVYWYRQLPEEGLKFMVYLQKENIIDESGMPKERFSAEFPKEGPSILRIQQVVRGDSAAYFCASSPPYYDAGELFFGEGSRLTVL.

The chain is built from TRBV7-9 and TRBJ2-4, with 7 bases identical to TRBD2. This CDR3 comprises 18 residues. J was trimmed by 8 bases and V by 5 bases; bases with no gene match: 21. In germline, CDR1 is SEHNR, CDR2 FQNEAQ (reference sequence). The CDR3 spells CASSPAFLTSVMKDIQYF. DNA for the CDR3: TGTGCCAGCAGCCCAGCTTTCTTAACTAGCGTCATGAAAGACATTCAGTACTTC.

The chain is built from TRBV28 and TRBJ1-1; 7 bases are a match to TRBD1. This CDR3 has 15 residues. Germline V gene sequence: CDR1 MDHEN, CDR2 SYDVKM. V shed 6 bases, J shed 7 bases, and the junction held 14 bases outside the gene matches. CDR3 loop: CASRPGQLGIGEAFF. DNA of the CDR3: TGTGCCAGCAGGCCGGGACAGCTCGGGATCGGTGAAGCTTTCTTT.

V gene TRBV10-2 combines with J gene TRBJ1-1, with D possibly being TRBD1 (5 bases). Deletions cut 8 bases from V and 3 bases from J, with 13 bases between. The CDR3 is 13 amino acids. Per the germline V gene, CDR1 is WSHSY and CDR2 is SAAADI. The CDR3 region has the DNA TGCGCCAGCGGCTTCGGCAGGGACACTGAAGCTTTCTTT. This translates into CASGFGRDTEAFF.

This rearrangement joins TRBV6-5 to TRBJ1-5, with 9 bases that match TRBD1. Trimming at V came to 5 bases and at J to 4 bases, leaving 6 bases not matched to a gene. The CDR3 contains 15 residues. CDR1 is MNHEY and CDR2 is SVGAGI in the germline V gene. CDR3 sequence: CASSTPGTGNQPQHF. For the CDR3, the DNA is TGTGCCAGCAGTACCCCCGGGACAGGGAATCAGCCCCAGCATTTT.

The rearrangement links TRBV25-1 to TRBJ2-6; TRBD2 matches 10 bases. The germline V gene has CDR1 MGHDK and CDR2 SYGVNS. This CDR3 region has 18 residues. V lost 4 bases to trimming and J lost 1 base; unmatched junction nucleotides: 7. The CDR3 region is CASSGWSGRGSGANVLTF. CDR3 DNA sequence: TGTGCCAGCAGTGGATGGAGCGGGAGGGGTTCTGGGGCCAACGTCCTGACTTTC.

The chain combines TRBV30 with TRBJ2-1; 7 bases line up with TRBD2. V shed 0 bases and J 4 bases; nucleotides not matched to a gene: 6. The CDR3 consists of 15 residues. Germline V gene sequence: CDR1 GTSNPN, CDR2 SVGIG (reference sequence). The CDR3 protein is CAWSVGPAGYNEQFF. Written as DNA, the CDR3 is TGTGCCTGGAGTGTGGGGCCAGCGGGGTACAATGAGCAGTTCTTC.

The rearrangement uses TRBV3-1 (or the pseudogene TRBV3-2) and TRBJ2-7, with a weak D call TRBD1 (6 bases). Per germline, CDR1 LGHDT and CDR2 YNNKEL (reference sequence). Trimming took off 5 bases at V and 2 bases at J, with 16 bases between the two ends. The CDR3 spans 15 residues. The CDR3 loop reads CASSFRGVGPYEQYF. DNA for the CDR3: TGTGCCAGCAGCTTCAGGGGTGTGGGGCCCTACGAGCAGTACTTC.

This clone was seen a few times. The same CDR3 arises from other DNA sequences in this sample as well. The chain is built from TRBV5-1 and TRBJ1-6; the D gene is possibly TRBD1 (5 bases). V shed 5 bases and J shed 5 bases, with 11 bases lying between them. The germline V gene has CDR1 SGHRS and CDR2 YFSETQ. The CDR3 is made up of 14 amino acids. CDR3 protein: CASSFDRNNSPLHF. CDR3 DNA sequence: TGCGCCAGCAGTTTTGACAGAAATAATTCACCCCTCCACTTT.

This chain links TRBV18 with TRBJ2-2, with D possibly being TRBD1 (5 bases). V was clipped by 1 base and J by 3 bases, with 6 bases between them. This CDR3 contains 14 residues. The germline gives CDR1 KGHSH, CDR2 LQKENI. The CDR3 region is CASSPQQDTGELFF. CDR3 sequence (DNA): TGTGCCAGCTCACCACAACAGGACACCGGGGAGCTGTTTTTT. Full variable domain (missing parts from reference TRBV18 and TRBJ2-2): NAGVMQNPRHLVRRRGQEARLRCSPMKGHSHVYWYRQLPEEGLKFMVYLQKENIIDESGMPKERFSAEFPKEGPSILRIQQVVRGDSAAYFCASSPQQDTGELFFGEGSRLTVL.